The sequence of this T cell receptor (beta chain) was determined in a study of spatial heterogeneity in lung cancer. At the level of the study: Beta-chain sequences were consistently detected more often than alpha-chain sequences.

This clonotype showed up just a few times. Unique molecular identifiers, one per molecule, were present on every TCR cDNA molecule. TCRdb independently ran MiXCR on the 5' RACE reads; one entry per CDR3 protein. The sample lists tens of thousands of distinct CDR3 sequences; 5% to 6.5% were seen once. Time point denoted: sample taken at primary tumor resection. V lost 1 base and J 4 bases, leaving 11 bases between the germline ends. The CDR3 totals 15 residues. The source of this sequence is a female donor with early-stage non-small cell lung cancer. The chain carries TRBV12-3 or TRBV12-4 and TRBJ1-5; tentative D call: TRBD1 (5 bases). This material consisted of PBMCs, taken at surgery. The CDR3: CASSLVGARNQPQHF. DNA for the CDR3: TGTGCCAGCAGTTTAGTAGGGGCGAGGAATCAGCCCCAGCATTTT.